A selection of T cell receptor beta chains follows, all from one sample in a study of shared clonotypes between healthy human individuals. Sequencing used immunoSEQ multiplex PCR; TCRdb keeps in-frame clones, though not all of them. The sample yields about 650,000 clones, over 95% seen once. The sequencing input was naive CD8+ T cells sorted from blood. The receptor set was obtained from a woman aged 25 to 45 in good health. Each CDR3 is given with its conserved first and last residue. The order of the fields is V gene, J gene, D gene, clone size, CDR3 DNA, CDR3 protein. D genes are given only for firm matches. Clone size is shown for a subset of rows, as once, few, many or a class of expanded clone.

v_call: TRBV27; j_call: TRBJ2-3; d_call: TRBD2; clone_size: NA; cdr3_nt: TGTGCCAGCAGCCAAGGGGCGGGAGCCCCCACAGATACGCAGTATTTT; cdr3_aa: CASSQGAGAPTDTQYF
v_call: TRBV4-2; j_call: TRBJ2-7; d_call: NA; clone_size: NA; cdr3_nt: TGTGCCAGCAGCCAAGGTCTCCCGGGGCGGACGACTTCCTACGAGCAGTACTTC; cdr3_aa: CASSQGLPGRTTSYEQYF
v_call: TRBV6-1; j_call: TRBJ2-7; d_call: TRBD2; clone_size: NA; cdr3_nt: TGTGCCAGCAGTGAAGCAGTGGCGGGGGTCTACGAGCAGTACTTC; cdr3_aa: CASSEAVAGVYEQYF
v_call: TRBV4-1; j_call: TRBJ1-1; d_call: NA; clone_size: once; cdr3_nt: TGCGCCAGCAGCCAGACCTCGGCAGCTCCTAACACTGAAGCTTTCTTT; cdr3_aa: CASSQTSAAPNTEAFF
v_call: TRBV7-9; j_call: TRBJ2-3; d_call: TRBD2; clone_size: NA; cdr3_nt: TGTGCCAGCATCCCCGAACTAGCGGGAGTTACAGATACGCAGTATTTT; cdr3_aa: CASIPELAGVTDTQYF
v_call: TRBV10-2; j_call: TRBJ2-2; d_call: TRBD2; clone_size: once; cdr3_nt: TGCGCCAGCAGGGGACTAGCGGGAGGGTCCGGGGAGCTGTTTTTT; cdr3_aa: CASRGLAGGSGELFF
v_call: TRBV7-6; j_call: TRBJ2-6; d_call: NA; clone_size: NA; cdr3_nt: TGTGCCAGCAGCAGTACAGGGCTCTCTGGGGCCAACGTCCTGACTTTC; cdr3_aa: CASSSTGLSGANVLTF
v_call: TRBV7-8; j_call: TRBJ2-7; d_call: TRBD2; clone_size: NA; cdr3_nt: TGTGCCAGCAGCTTAGGGCTAGCGGGAGACTACGAGCAGTACTTC; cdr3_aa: CASSLGLAGDYEQYF
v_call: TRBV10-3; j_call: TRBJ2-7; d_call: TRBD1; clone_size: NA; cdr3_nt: TGTGCCATCGGTATGGGACAGGGGACGGGCGAGCAGTACTTC; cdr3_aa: CAIGMGQGTGEQYF
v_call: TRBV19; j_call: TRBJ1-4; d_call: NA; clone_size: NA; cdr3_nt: TGTGCCAGTAGTATCGGTGGGACGTCGAATGAAAAACTGTTTTTT; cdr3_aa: CASSIGGTSNEKLFF
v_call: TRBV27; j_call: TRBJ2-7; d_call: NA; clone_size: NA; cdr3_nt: TGTGCCAGCAGTTTGAGACCAGCCTACGAGCAGTACTTC; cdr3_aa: CASSLRPAYEQYF
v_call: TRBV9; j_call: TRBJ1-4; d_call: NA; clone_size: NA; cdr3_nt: TGTGCCAGCAGCGTAGAACAGTATAGTAATGAAAAACTGTTTTTT; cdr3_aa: CASSVEQYSNEKLFF
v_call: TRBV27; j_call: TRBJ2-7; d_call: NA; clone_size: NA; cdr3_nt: TGTGCCGGGGGCTACGAGCAGTACTTC; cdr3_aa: CAGGYEQYF
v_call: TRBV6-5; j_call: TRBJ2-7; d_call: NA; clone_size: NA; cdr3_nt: TGTGCCAGCAGTTACTCGGGGGGGCAGATAACTTACGAGCAGTACTTC; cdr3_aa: CASSYSGGQITYEQYF
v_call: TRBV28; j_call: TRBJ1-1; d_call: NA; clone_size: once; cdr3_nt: TGTGCCACGAGACTTGAGGGAGCTAGTACTGAAGCTTTCTTT; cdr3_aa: CATRLEGASTEAFF
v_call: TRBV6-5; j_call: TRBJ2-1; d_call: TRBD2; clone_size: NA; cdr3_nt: TGTGCCAGCAGTTACGTGCCGGGAGGGACGGATGAGCAGTTCTTC; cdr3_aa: CASSYVPGGTDEQFF
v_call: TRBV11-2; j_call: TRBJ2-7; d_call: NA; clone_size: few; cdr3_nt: TGTGCCAGCAGCTTAGCGGTAAACTCCTACGAGCAGTACTTC; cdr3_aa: CASSLAVNSYEQYF